This T cell receptor beta chain was identified in a study of cytomegalovirus exposure and HLA in healthy donors. Whole-study context: An earlier analysis identified more than 90 million unique TCR beta sequences in about 179 million T cells.

The PCR used 60 Vbeta and 13 Jbeta primers. This table comes from immunoSEQ multiplex PCR, and its TCRdb copy is limited to in-frame clones, with some not included. This table lists tens of thousands of clones. In regard to this clone: Its antigen is unknown.

Whole-study findings and limits: Analyzed later, most CMV-associated TCR beta chains appeared HLA-restricted. It was assumed in the presence/absence analyses that sequencing depth was roughly uniform across donors. About 87% or about 30% of the time was how often most TCR beta V segments were productive, according to an earlier analysis.

Germline values: CDR1 GTSNPN, CDR2 SVGIG (reference sequence). The CDR3 has 14 residues. Deletions cut 2 bases from V and 0 bases from J, with 11 bases between. V gene TRBV30 combines with J gene TRBJ2-7, with TRBD1 as a possible D gene (5 bases). The sequence derives from a woman in her 30s in good health and CMV-seropositive. What was sequenced was PBMCs. The CDR3 nucleotides read TGTGCCTGGAGTCAAGGGGCAAGCTCCTACGAGCAGTACTTC. Translating it yields CAWSQGASSYEQYF.